This TCR beta chain emerged from a study of blood T cell repertoires in COVID-19. Study-wide context: PBMCs, B-cell-depleted T cells, or T cells provided the cDNA or gDNA that made up the material.

Original data processing: It was from reference gene primer amplification that nucleated cell counts were estimated. Sequenced by immunoSEQ multiplex PCR; TCRdb stores in-frame clones only, minus some. Clone size and the V and J calls come from that table; the DNA yielded D and trimming. The sample holds 450,000 to 500,000 clones, around 85% seen once. Germline CDR1 reads SGHTA; CDR2 reads FQGNSA. The CDR3 runs to 15 residues. V was pared by 5 bases and J by 5 bases, with 15 bases between. The chain joins TRBV7-2 to TRBJ2-2; TRBD2 is a possible D gene (6 bases). The clonotype originates from a woman aged 60-75 years who had recovered from COVID-19. Sample: PBMCs or T cells enriched from blood (not recorded which). The CDR3 loop reads CASSPGTGVTGELFF. In nucleotides, the CDR3 is TGTGCCAGCAGCCCCGGGACTGGGGTGACCGGGGAGCTGTTTTTT.